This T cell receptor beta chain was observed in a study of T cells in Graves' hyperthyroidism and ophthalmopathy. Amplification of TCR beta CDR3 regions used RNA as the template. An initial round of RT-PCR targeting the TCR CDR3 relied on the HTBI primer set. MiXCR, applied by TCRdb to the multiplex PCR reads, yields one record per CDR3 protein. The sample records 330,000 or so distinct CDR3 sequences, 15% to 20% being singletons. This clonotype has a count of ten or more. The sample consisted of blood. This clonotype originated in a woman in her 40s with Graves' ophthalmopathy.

CDR3 sequence reads: CASSRGGPSWNTIYF. DNA of the CDR3: TGTGCCAGCAGCCGGGGGGGACCGTCCTGGAACACCATATATTTT. J is TRBJ1-3 and V is TRBV9; possibly TRBD1 for D (5 bases). Trimming removed 4 bases from V and 7 bases from J, with 18 bases in between. Germline V gene data show CDR1 as SGDLS and CDR2 as YYNGEE. The CDR3 runs to 15 residues.